The next 22 T cell receptor beta chains were all read from a single sample in a study of cytomegalovirus exposure and HLA in healthy donors. The study ran its PCR with 60 Vbeta and 13 Jbeta primers. The protocol was immunoSEQ multiplex PCR, while the TCRdb copy is restricted to in-frame clones and leaves out a portion. The sample lists approximately 71,000 clones; 72% were seen once. Sample: PBMCs. All receptors come from a woman in her 40s in good health and CMV-seropositive.

The sample holds a few counts of this clone. The chain joins TRBV6-5 to TRBJ1-5; TRBD1 is a possible D gene (5 bases). The CDR3 extends over 15 amino acids. The V and J ends lost 2 bases and 0 bases respectively, with 8 bases between them. Germline V gives CDR1 MNHEY, CDR2 SVGAGI. CDR3 residues: CASSYTRDSNQPQHF. The CDR3 DNA is TGTGCCAGCAGTTACACCAGGGATAGCAATCAGCCCCAGCATTTT.

V gene TRBV19 combines with J gene TRBJ2-3; 7 bases map to TRBD1. CDR1 is LNHDA and CDR2 is SQIVND in the germline V gene (reference sequence). This CDR3 has 14 amino acids. V shed 7 bases, J shed 4 bases, and the junction held 8 bases outside the gene matches. CDR3 amino acids: CASKGGAGPDTQYF. The CDR3 DNA reads TGTGCCAGTAAAGGGGGCGCGGGCCCAGATACGCAGTATTTT. Together with reference TRBV19 and TRBJ2-3, the CDR3 gives the full variable domain: DGGITQSPKYLFRKEGQNVTLSCEQNLNHDAMYWYRQDPGQGLRLIYYSQIVNDFQKGDIAEGYSVSREKKESFPLTVTSAQKNPTAFYLCASKGGAGPDTQYFGPGTRLTVL.

This clone was seen only once. The CDR3 region is CATLDPTLSGNTIYF. The CDR3 DNA is TGTGCCACCCTAGACCCGACGCTCTCTGGAAACACCATATATTTT. This rearrangement joins TRBV19 to TRBJ1-3, with D uncertain. CDR1 is LNHDA, CDR2 SQIVND, per germline (reference sequence). Trimming took 10 bases from V and 0 from J, leaving 16 bases between them. The CDR3 has 15 residues.

J is TRBJ1-1 and V is TRBV7-9, with TRBD1 as a possible D gene (5 bases). CDR3 length: 14 amino acids. Germline CDR1 reads SEHNR; CDR2 reads FQNEAQ (reference sequence). V was clipped by 8 bases and J by 1 base, with 14 bases between them. The CDR3 sequence: CASDPGIRNTEAFF. Here the CDR3 DNA reads TGTGCCAGCGACCCAGGGATTAGGAACACTGAAGCTTTCTTT.

The V gene is TRBV19, the J gene TRBJ1-6; the match to TRBD1 covers 7 bases. V gave up 6 bases and J gave up 6 bases; unmatched junction bases: 8. Germline V gene lookup returns CDR1 LNHDA and CDR2 SQIVND (reference sequence). This CDR3 has 15 amino acids. The CDR3 nucleotides read TGTGCCAGTAGCGGCACAGGGGACACTAATTCACCCCTCCACTTT. Protein product: CASSGTGDTNSPLHF.

CDR3 in DNA: TGTGCCAGCAGCTTAAGGCAGGGGCACACCGGGGAGCTGTTTTTT. Translated: CASSLRQGHTGELFF. The genes are TRBV7-9 and TRBJ2-2, with D possibly matching TRBD1 (6 bases). This CDR3 comprises 15 residues. The germline CDR1 and CDR2 sequences are SEHNR and FQNEAQ (reference sequence). V was shortened by 2 bases and J by 3 bases, with 10 bases between the two germline ends. The full variable domain, rest sourced from reference TRBV7-9 and TRBJ2-2, is DTGVSQNPRHKITKRGQNVTFRCDPISEHNRLYWYRQTLGQGPEFLTYFQNEAQLEKSRLLSDRFSAERPKGSFSTLEIQRTEQGDSAMYLCASSLRQGHTGELFFGEGSRLTVL.

The chain employs TRBV5-6 and TRBJ2-7; 12 bases line up with TRBD2. CDR1 and CDR2 from the germline V gene are SGHDT and YYEEEE. Germline trimming cut 1 base from V and 7 bases from J; bases unmatched to any gene: 6. This CDR3 spans 15 amino acids. For the CDR3, the DNA is TGTGCCAGCAGCTTGCCTAGCGGGGGGGCCGGGGAGCAGTACTTC. Protein sequence: CASSLPSGGAGEQYF.

This chain joins TRBV4-1 and TRBJ2-1; perhaps TRBD2 as D (5 bases). In germline, CDR1 is MGHRA, CDR2 YSYEKL. This CDR3 has 15 amino acids. V was cut by 3 bases and J by 8 bases, with 17 bases left in between. The CDR3 spells CASSHLFEGFDEQFF. The CDR3 region has the DNA TGCGCCAGCAGCCATTTATTCGAGGGCTTCGATGAGCAGTTCTTC.

This chain uses TRBV5-1 with TRBJ2-1; possible D gene TRBD2, 6 bases. V dropped 0 bases and J dropped 6 bases, with 7 bases sitting between them. Germline lookup yields CDR1 SGHRS and CDR2 YFSETQ. The CDR3 runs to 13 residues. DNA of the CDR3: TGCGCCAGCAGCTTGGAACTAGCCAATGAGCAGTTCTTC. It translates to CASSLELANEQFF.

This clone was picked up one time. This sample also contains other DNA sequences that code for the same CDR3. The rearrangement uses TRBV9 and TRBJ1-1; D gene ambiguous. The ends were cut back, 0 bases at V and 0 bases at J, with 3 bases in the middle. Per germline, CDR1 SGDLS and CDR2 YYNGEE. The CDR3 runs 13 residues. CDR3 DNA sequence: TGTGCCAGCAGCGTAGATATGAACACTGAAGCTTTCTTT. This sequence encodes CASSVDMNTEAFF.

This clone was seen more than once but under ten times. The chain recombines TRBV5-4 with TRBJ2-5; TRBD2 matches 12 bases. This CDR3 comprises 15 residues. CDR1 SGHNT and CDR2 YYREEE come from the germline V gene (reference sequence). V dropped 4 bases and J dropped 1; count of bases not matched to a gene: 2. For the CDR3, the DNA is TGTGCCAGCAGCCCTAGCGGGGGGGCCCAAGAGACCCAGTACTTC. Its translation is CASSPSGGAQETQYF.

The chain employs TRBV5-6 and TRBJ1-2, with a weak D call TRBD1 (5 bases). Germline CDR1 and CDR2: SGHDT and YYEEEE. Trimming cost V 4 bases and J 12 bases, with 22 bases left between them. This CDR3 region has 14 residues. The CDR3: CASSPLKGREVNTF. The CDR3 DNA is TGTGCCAGCAGCCCACTTAAGGGGCGGGAAGTCAACACCTTC.

The rearrangement uses TRBV9 and TRBJ1-2, with D possibly matching TRBD1 (6 bases). V dropped 5 bases and J dropped 4 bases, with 18 bases sitting between them. The CDR3 is made up of 15 amino acids. Germline CDR1 is SGDLS and CDR2 is YYNGEE. Written as DNA, the CDR3 is TGTGCCAGCAGGGCCGAATGGACAGAGAGCTATGGCTACACCTTC. Encoded protein: CASRAEWTESYGYTF. Complete variable domain (other parts from reference TRBV9 and TRBJ1-2): DSGVTQTPKHLITATGQRVTLRCSPRSGDLSVYWYQQSLDQGLQFLIQYYNGEERAKGNILERFSAQQFPDLHSELNLSSLELGDSALYFCASRAEWTESYGYTFGSGTRLTVV.

The chain carries TRBV5-1 and TRBJ2-5; 8 bases are a match to TRBD2. The germline CDR1 and CDR2 sequences are SGHRS and YFSETQ. The length of the CDR3 is 16 residues. The junction had 12 bases not matched to a gene; V was cut back by 4 bases and J by 4 bases. The CDR3 nucleotides read TGCGCCAGCAGCCTATCCCGGGGGGGAGTTCTAGAGACCCAGTACTTC. Translated, it gives CASSLSRGGVLETQYF.

The chain is built from TRBV2 and TRBJ2-1; weak D call: TRBD1 (5 bases). The V and J ends lost 4 bases and 2 bases respectively, with 9 bases between them. CDR1 and CDR2 (germline): SNHLY, FYNNEI. The CDR3 is made up of 14 amino acids. The CDR3 loop is CASSGTPTYNEQFF. DNA for the CDR3: TGTGCCAGCAGTGGGACACCTACCTACAATGAGCAGTTCTTC. The entire variable domain, with the rest obtained from reference TRBV2 and TRBJ2-1, is as follows: EPEVTQTPSHQVTQMGQEVILRCVPISNHLYFYWYRQILGQKVEFLVSFYNNEISEKSEIFDDQFSVERPDGSNFTLKIRSTKLEDSAMYFCASSGTPTYNEQFFGPGTRLTVL.

This chain connects TRBV10-2 to TRBJ1-2, with 7 positions matching TRBD1. V lost 2 bases and J lost 7; bases outside the gene matches: 7. CDR3 length: 14 amino acids. Per germline, CDR1 WSHSY and CDR2 SAAADI. The CDR3: CASSEGGTVTGYTF. DNA of the CDR3: TGCGCCAGCAGTGAGGGAGGGACAGTCACTGGCTACACCTTC.

The rearrangement joins TRBV2 to TRBJ1-1; the D gene is possibly TRBD1 (5 bases). Trimming cost V 3 bases and J 0 bases, with 11 bases left between them. The CDR3 is 15 amino acids. The germline V gene has CDR1 SNHLY and CDR2 FYNNEI. DNA of the CDR3: TGTGCCAGCAGTGAGGCCGGGACTTTGAACACTGAAGCTTTCTTT. This sequence encodes CASSEAGTLNTEAFF. The variable domain in full, with the rest retrieved from reference TRBV2 and TRBJ1-1, is EPEVTQTPSHQVTQMGQEVILRCVPISNHLYFYWYRQILGQKVEFLVSFYNNEISEKSEIFDDQFSVERPDGSNFTLKIRSTKLEDSAMYFCASSEAGTLNTEAFFGQGTRLTVV.

The chain employs TRBV2 and TRBJ1-1, with D possibly TRBD1 on 6 matching bases. Germline-derived CDR1 and CDR2 are SNHLY and FYNNEI. This CDR3 spans 14 amino acids. The V and J ends lost 2 bases and 5 bases respectively, with 12 bases between them. The CDR3 is CASSERVQGTEAFF. The CDR3 nucleotides read TGTGCCAGCAGTGAAAGGGTTCAGGGGACTGAAGCTTTCTTT.

The chain employs TRBV29-1 and TRBJ1-2, with D tentatively TRBD1 (5 bases). This CDR3 comprises 17 residues. V lost 3 bases, J lost 8 bases, and 28 bases lay in between. CDR1 is SQVTM, CDR2 ANQGSEA, per germline. This CDR3 is CSVEIEEGIAFGGGYTF. The CDR3 DNA follows: TGCAGCGTTGAGATAGAGGAGGGGATCGCTTTTGGTGGGGGCTACACCTTC.

This clone was seen more than once but under ten times. The J gene is TRBJ1-4, the V gene TRBV6-1; D not resolved. This CDR3 contains 15 residues. Germline V gives CDR1 MNHNS, CDR2 SASEGT. Trimming removed 7 bases at V and 5 bases at J, with 17 bases between. The CDR3 nucleotides are TGTGCCAGCAACCTACCCAGGTTTGGAAATGAAAAACTGTTTTTT. Residues: CASNLPRFGNEKLFF.

The chain links TRBV10-2 to TRBJ2-2; perhaps TRBD1 as D (5 bases). CDR3 length equals 13 residues. Germline CDR1 reads WSHSY; CDR2 reads SAAADI. The germline V and J ends were trimmed by 7 bases and 4 bases, with 10 bases remaining between them. As DNA, the CDR3 is TGCGCCAGCAAAGGGGTATCCACCGGGGAGCTGTTTTTT. It codes for CASKGVSTGELFF.

V usage is TRBV15 and J usage is TRBJ1-5, with D hard to call. This CDR3 spans 15 amino acids. V was cut by 0 bases and J by 0 bases, with 6 bases left in between. Germline loops: CDR1 LNHNV, CDR2 YYDKDF (reference sequence). CDR3 nucleotides: TGTGCCACCAGCAGAGATAGTAGTAGCAATCAGCCCCAGCATTTT. It yields the protein CATSRDSSSNQPQHF.